This is a list of T cell receptor beta chains from one sample in a study of radiotherapy plus CTLA-4 blockade in lung cancer. The protocol was immunoSEQ multiplex PCR, while the TCRdb copy is restricted to in-frame clones and leaves out a portion. The sample carries 85,000 to 90,000 clones, around 87% recorded once. Sequences were derived from peripheral blood, sampled from a patient treated with radiotherapy plus ipilimumab. All receptors come from a human donor with non-small cell lung cancer that progressed on radiotherapy plus ipilimumab. CDR3s include the opening cysteine and the closing phenylalanine or tryptophan. D genes are given only for firm matches. Size tells how often a clone was seen (once, few, many) or the class of an expanded clone, and some rows leave it out.

abundance	v_gene	d_gene	j_gene	CDR3nt	CDR3aa
medium-sized	TRBV7-6	-	TRBJ2-7	TGTGCCAGTAGCATAGGACCTAACTACGAGCAGTACTTC	CASSIGPNYEQYF
-	TRBV2	TRBD1	TRBJ2-5	TGTGCCAGCAGCGACAGGGGCGGCGAGACCCAGTACTTC	CASSDRGGETQYF
-	TRBV6-1	-	TRBJ1-2	TGTGCCAGCAGCCCCCAATGGGGCTACACCTTC	CASSPQWGYTF
few	TRBV5-1	-	TRBJ1-1	TGCGCCAGCAGCTTCGGGGGGGCTACGAACACTGAAGCTTTCTTT	CASSFGGATNTEAFF
-	TRBV7-8	-	TRBJ2-7	TGTGCCAGCAGCCCGCTCCAAGCGGGGACAGGACGCTACGAGCAGTACTTC	CASSPLQAGTGRYEQYF
-	TRBV5-6	-	TRBJ1-2	TGTGCCAGCAGCTTGATTGGACAGTTTTACTATGGCTACACCTTC	CASSLIGQFYYGYTF
-	TRBV9	-	TRBJ1-4	TGTGCCAGCAGCGTAGGAGGAGGCAGCATCGAAAAACTGTTTTTT	CASSVGGGSIEKLFF
-	TRBV9	TRBD1	TRBJ1-5	TGTGCCAGCAGCGCGACAGGGCTTAATCAGCCCCAGCATTTT	CASSATGLNQPQHF
-	TRBV5-1	-	TRBJ2-2	TGCGCCAGCACCTGGGCGAGGAGCACCGGGGAGCTGTTTTTT	CASTWARSTGELFF
-	TRBV5-5	-	TRBJ1-5	TGTGCCAGCAGCTTGAGCGGGGAGAGAGGCAATCAGCCCCAGCATTTT	CASSLSGERGNQPQHF
-	TRBV19	-	TRBJ2-1	TGTGCCAGTAGTATAAACAGGGAGGTCTACAATGAGCAGTTCTTC	CASSINREVYNEQFF
-	TRBV7-2	TRBD1	TRBJ2-5	TGTGCCAGCAGCTTCTTAGGAGGGACAGGGCAAGAGACCCAGTACTTC	CASSFLGGTGQETQYF
-	TRBV5-1	-	TRBJ1-1	TGCGCCAGCAGCCCACGGTCCGGGGCGAGGGCTGAAGCTTTCTTT	CASSPRSGARAEAFF
few	TRBV28	-	TRBJ1-6	TGTGCCAGCACCATACGGGGGGATAATTCACCCCTCCACTTT	CASTIRGDNSPLHF
-	TRBV7-2	TRBD1	TRBJ2-1	TGTGCCAGCAGCTCTGACAGGGGTTCCTACAATGAGCAGTTCTTC	CASSSDRGSYNEQFF
-	TRBV28	-	TRBJ1-1	TGTGCCAGCACTCAAAGTGGGACTGAAGCTTTCTTT	CASTQSGTEAFF
-	TRBV2	-	TRBJ1-2	TGTGCCAGCAGTGACCCGGTCAACTATGGCTACACCTTC	CASSDPVNYGYTF
-	TRBV5-8	-	TRBJ1-5	TGTGCCAGCAGCTTTGCGTTTGGTCAGCCCCAGCATTTT	CASSFAFGQPQHF
-	TRBV4-1	-	TRBJ1-3	TGCGCCAGCAGCCAAGAGGGCGGGTTCTCTGGAAACACCATATATTTT	CASSQEGGFSGNTIYF
-	TRBV6-5	TRBD1	TRBJ2-4	TGTGCCAGCAGAACTTACAGGGGGTCGTGGGACATTCAGTACTTC	CASRTYRGSWDIQYF
-	TRBV19	-	TRBJ2-3	TGTGCCAGTAGTACCCTCGGCACAGATACGCAGTATTTT	CASSTLGTDTQYF